The present TCR beta chain was sequenced within a study of blood T cell repertoires in COVID-19. Study-wide background: Acute-phase and convalescent COVID-19 samples originated in the United States, Italy and Spain. PBMCs, B-cell-depleted T cells, or T cells provided the cDNA or gDNA that made up the material.

In the authors' workflow: Estimation of nucleated cell counts was performed using reference gene primer amplification. Produced via immunoSEQ multiplex PCR; TCRdb's table is partial and in-frame only. V and J calls and clone size come straight from that table; D and trimming were deduced from the DNA. The sample contains some 100,000 clones, 80% of which appear only once. CDR3 length equals 14 residues. The V and J ends lost 6 bases and 8 bases respectively, with 16 bases between them. Germline loops: CDR1 MNHEY, CDR2 SVGEGT. In this sample, this clone turned up a few times. The sample consisted of peripheral blood. The rearrangement links TRBV6-2 or TRBV6-3 to TRBJ1-4, with D uncertain. This clonotype was sampled from a woman in her seventies with acute or convalescent COVID-19. The CDR3 DNA reads as TGTGCCAGCAGCCCAGGAGTTTTCGGGGAAAAACTGTTTTTT. The encoded protein is CASSPGVFGEKLFF.